The rows below give T cell receptor beta chains drawn from one sample of a study of T-cell reconstitution after alpha-beta-depleted transplantation in children. In TCRdb, the PCR reads were re-called with MiXCR into one record per CDR3 protein. Of 90,000 to 100,000 distinct CDR3 sequences in the sample, 20% to 30% are singletons; the top ten hold roughly a fifth. Sequencing was performed on PBMCs, taken before TCRalphabeta/CD19-depleted stem cell transplant. These receptor sequences come from a boy younger than 10 with acute lymphoblastic leukemia, due to receive a stem cell transplant. CDR3s include the opening cysteine and the closing phenylalanine or tryptophan. Each record gives: J gene, V gene, D gene, clone size, CDR3 DNA, CDR3 protein. The D gene is left open where the match is weak. Size is omitted from some rows. Given values are once, few, many or a class for expanded clones.

TRBJ2-5	TRBV28	-	-	TGTGCCACCGAAAGCGGAGGGGCCGGAGAGACCCAGTACTTC	CATESGGAGETQYF
TRBJ2-7	TRBV28	-	many	TGTGCCAGCAGTTTAGGCGCCTACGAGCAGTACTTC	CASSLGAYEQYF
TRBJ2-1	TRBV10-2	-	few	TGCGCCAGCAGGCCCACACTCGGCCTCTCCTACAATGAGCAGTTCTTC	CASRPTLGLSYNEQFF
TRBJ1-5	TRBV28	TRBD1	-	TGTGCCAGCAGTTTGCCGCAGGGGGCTCGGCAGCCCCAGCATTTT	CASSLPQGARQPQHF
TRBJ2-1	TRBV7-3	-	-	TGTGCCAGCAGCCTCACAGGGAGGTTCGGCAATGAGCAGTTCTTC	CASSLTGRFGNEQFF
TRBJ2-6	TRBV6-5	TRBD1	-	TGTGCCAGCAGTACCGACAGGGCTGGGGCCAACGTCCTGACTTTC	CASSTDRAGANVLTF
TRBJ2-7	TRBV28	TRBD1	many	TGTGCCAGCAGCTTATCCCGGGACAGCTCCTACGAGCAGTACTTC	CASSLSRDSSYEQYF
TRBJ1-1	TRBV28	-	many	TGTGCCAGCAGTTTACTAGAGAAACAGGAAGCTTTCTTT	CASSLLEKQEAFF
TRBJ2-5	TRBV25-1	-	-	TGTGCCAGCAGTGAACCTCGGGAGACCCAGTACTTC	CASSEPRETQYF
TRBJ2-5	TRBV11-2	TRBD1	few	TGTGCAACTAACCGGGACAGGGCACAAGAGACCCAGTACTTC	CATNRDRAQETQYF
TRBJ2-7	TRBV7-9	TRBD2	few	TGTGCCAGCAGGGACAACCCACTAGCGGCGGGCGAGCAGTACTTC	CASRDNPLAAGEQYF